This entry is about one T cell receptor beta chain. These data come from a study of shared T cell receptors in the human thymus. Sequencing was performed with immunoSEQ multiplex PCR; in TCRdb, only in-frame clones are kept and a portion is missing. The table shows about 660,000 clones, with around nine tenths occurring only once. The data were also submitted as part of a second study, on human thymus T cells. According to that study: Thymus tissue was removed during corrective cardiac surgery. An apparent bias in V and J gene usage was seen in thymic and blood repertoires. Related research found strongly overlapping thymic repertoires in unrelated individuals.

The origin of this receptor is a boy in the first two years of life with a congenital heart defect. The sequencing sample was made of thymocytes.

In nucleotides, the CDR3 is TGTGCCTGGAGCGGGAGCAGGGAAGAGACCCAGTACTTC. Encoded protein: CAWSGSREETQYF. V usage is TRBV30 and J usage is TRBJ2-5, with D tentatively TRBD2 (6 bases). Trimming stripped 3 bases from V and 3 bases from J, with 11 bases between. The germline V gene encodes CDR1 GTSNPN and CDR2 SVGIG (reference sequence). The CDR3 has 13 residues.